Sequencing of this TCR beta chain was carried out in a study of human T cells and chemical hapten exposure. As to time point: healthy volunteer bleed at 2 weeks. It was from unfractionated whole blood that total RNA was extracted. TCRdb passed the RACE reads through MiXCR, listing each CDR3 protein once. Here the sample spans around 130,000 distinct CDR3 sequences, approximately 10% being singletons. This clonotype showed up just a few times. The CDR3 spans 15 residues. Looked up from germline, CDR1 is SGHDN and CDR2 is FVKESK. V gave up 3 bases and J gave up 2 bases, with 13 bases separating them. Source material: whole blood. The V call is TRBV14, the J call TRBJ2-5; unclear D gene. The sequence came from a male donor in good health. Some clones in this sample may be carry-over from other donors' samples. The CDR3 sequence is CASSQDERRQETQYF. In nucleotides, the CDR3 is TGTGCCAGCAGCCAGGACGAACGGCGACAAGAGACCCAGTACTTC. The entire variable domain, with the rest obtained from reference TRBV14 and TRBJ2-5, is as follows: EAGVTQFPSHSVIEKGQTVTLRCDPISGHDNLYWYRRVMGKEIKFLLHFVKESKQDESGMPNNRFLAERTGGTYSTLKVQPAELEDSGVYFCASSQDERRQETQYFGPGTRLLVL.